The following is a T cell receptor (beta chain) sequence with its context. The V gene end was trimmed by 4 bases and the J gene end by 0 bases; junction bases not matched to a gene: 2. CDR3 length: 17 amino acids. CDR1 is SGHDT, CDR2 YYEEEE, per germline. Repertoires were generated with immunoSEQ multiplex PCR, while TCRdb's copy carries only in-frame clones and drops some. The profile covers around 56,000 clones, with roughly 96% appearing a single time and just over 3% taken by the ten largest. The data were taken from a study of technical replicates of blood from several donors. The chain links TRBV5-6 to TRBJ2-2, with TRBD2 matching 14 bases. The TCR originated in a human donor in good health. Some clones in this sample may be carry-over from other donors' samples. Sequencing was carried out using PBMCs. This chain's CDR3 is CASSPGLAGANTGELFF. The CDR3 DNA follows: TGTGCCAGCAGCCCGGGACTAGCGGGAGCGAACACCGGGGAGCTGTTTTTT.